Listed below are T cell receptor beta chains from one sample, sequenced in a study of blood T cells in healthy people across ages. A single record per CDR3 protein comes from TCRdb applying MiXCR to the 5' RACE reads. This table has about 800,000 distinct CDR3 sequences, just under 25% appearing once. These data were likewise used in another study, on T cells of mothers and their children.

What was sequenced was blood. These TCRs come from a boy aged 10-17 years in good health. Both conserved end residues are part of each CDR3. A D gene is named only where the DNA matches it firmly. Clone size is not always given. Where it is, it says once, few, many or a class for expanded clones.

J gene: TRBJ1-5; D gene: TRBD1; V gene: TRBV20-1; CDR3 length: 18; clone size: few; CDR3 DNA: TGCAGTGCTAGAGATTCGGGGACAGGGGGCGGGGGTGATCAGCCCCAGCATTTT; CDR3 protein: CSARDSGTGGGGDQPQHF
J gene: TRBJ2-3; D gene: TRBD1; V gene: TRBV19; CDR3 length: 15; clone size: few; CDR3 DNA: TGTGCCAGTAGTATGGGGGACAGACTCACAGATACGCAGTATTTT; CDR3 protein: CASSMGDRLTDTQYF
J gene: TRBJ2-1; D gene: TRBD2; V gene: TRBV4-2; CDR3 length: 18; clone size: -; CDR3 DNA: TGTGCCAGCAGCCAAGACCCCCTGGGACTAGAGGCCTTCAATGAGCAGTTCTTC; CDR3 protein: CASSQDPLGLEAFNEQFF
J gene: TRBJ1-4; D gene: -; V gene: TRBV10-3; CDR3 length: 17; clone size: -; CDR3 DNA: TGTGCCATCAGTGAGTCGAGTGTCGTGGGAGGTGGTGAAAAACTGTTTTTT; CDR3 protein: CAISESSVVGGGEKLFF
J gene: TRBJ2-7; D gene: TRBD2; V gene: TRBV9; CDR3 length: 17; clone size: -; CDR3 DNA: TGTGCCAGCAGCGTAGGTGCTGGGCTAGCGGGGGACTACGAGCAGTACTTC; CDR3 protein: CASSVGAGLAGDYEQYF
J gene: TRBJ2-4; D gene: -; V gene: TRBV20-1; CDR3 length: 16; clone size: -; CDR3 DNA: TGCAGTGCTAGATCGGGCGGGATTCGGGCCAAAAACATTCAGTACTTC; CDR3 protein: CSARSGGIRAKNIQYF
J gene: TRBJ2-7; D gene: -; V gene: TRBV20-1; CDR3 length: 15; clone size: few; CDR3 DNA: TGCAGTGCTAGAGATCTCGCGGGGCTTAGGGGCGAGCAGTACTTC; CDR3 protein: CSARDLAGLRGEQYF
J gene: TRBJ2-7; D gene: -; V gene: TRBV20-1; CDR3 length: 12; clone size: -; CDR3 DNA: TGCAGTGCAAGCGGAGTTACCTACGAGCAGTACTTC; CDR3 protein: CSASGVTYEQYF
J gene: TRBJ1-2; D gene: -; V gene: TRBV29-1; CDR3 length: 12; clone size: -; CDR3 DNA: TGCAGCGTTGAGCAGGGTAACTATGGCTACACCTTC; CDR3 protein: CSVEQGNYGYTF
J gene: TRBJ2-5; D gene: TRBD2; V gene: TRBV28; CDR3 length: 17; clone size: -; CDR3 DNA: TGTGCCAGCAGTTTACGTACTAGCGGGATATACCAAGAGACCCAGTACTTC; CDR3 protein: CASSLRTSGIYQETQYF
J gene: TRBJ1-1; D gene: TRBD1; V gene: TRBV12-3/TRBV12-4; CDR3 length: 14; clone size: few; CDR3 DNA: TGTGCCAGCAGGGCGGACAGGGTGAACACTGAAGCTTTCTTT; CDR3 protein: CASRADRVNTEAFF
J gene: TRBJ2-2; D gene: TRBD1; V gene: TRBV9; CDR3 length: 17; clone size: -; CDR3 DNA: TGTGCCAGCAGCGTAGCAGGGACAGGTGTCTTTTCCGGGGAGCTGTTTTTT; CDR3 protein: CASSVAGTGVFSGELFF
J gene: TRBJ2-5; D gene: TRBD1; V gene: TRBV6-2/TRBV6-3; CDR3 length: 16; clone size: few; CDR3 DNA: TGTGCCAGCAGTCACGGACAGGGGGCCTTACAGGAGACCCAGTACTTC; CDR3 protein: CASSHGQGALQETQYF
J gene: TRBJ2-7; D gene: -; V gene: TRBV29-1; CDR3 length: 13; clone size: few; CDR3 DNA: TGCAGCGTTGGTGCGGGGTTGGGTTACGAGCAGTACTTC; CDR3 protein: CSVGAGLGYEQYF
J gene: TRBJ1-2; D gene: -; V gene: TRBV7-6; CDR3 length: 14; clone size: -; CDR3 DNA: TGTGCCAGCAGCTTAGCGCGTACCTCGAGGGGCTACACCTTC; CDR3 protein: CASSLARTSRGYTF
J gene: TRBJ2-7; D gene: -; V gene: TRBV14; CDR3 length: 14; clone size: -; CDR3 DNA: TGTGCCAGCAGCCACTCACCCGGAAGGTACGAGCAGTACTTC; CDR3 protein: CASSHSPGRYEQYF
J gene: TRBJ1-3; D gene: -; V gene: TRBV6-5; CDR3 length: 14; clone size: -; CDR3 DNA: TGTGCCAGCAGTTACACAAGACCTGGAAACACCATATATTTT; CDR3 protein: CASSYTRPGNTIYF
J gene: TRBJ2-5; D gene: -; V gene: TRBV20-1; CDR3 length: 14; clone size: few; CDR3 DNA: TGCAGTTTCCCGGGTCGGGGGATCCGGGAGACCCAGTACTTC; CDR3 protein: CSFPGRGIRETQYF
J gene: TRBJ2-3; D gene: TRBD1; V gene: TRBV24-1; CDR3 length: 13; clone size: -; CDR3 DNA: TGTGCCACCATGCAGGGGGCAGGGGATACGCAGTATTTT; CDR3 protein: CATMQGAGDTQYF
J gene: TRBJ2-1; D gene: TRBD2; V gene: TRBV20-1; CDR3 length: 13; clone size: -; CDR3 DNA: TGCAGTGCGCGGGGGGGACTTGGGGATGAGCAGTTCTTC; CDR3 protein: CSARGGLGDEQFF
J gene: TRBJ2-4; D gene: -; V gene: TRBV7-2; CDR3 length: 14; clone size: -; CDR3 DNA: TGTGCCAGCAGACCAACCATAGCCAAAAACATTCAGTACTTC; CDR3 protein: CASRPTIAKNIQYF
J gene: TRBJ2-5; D gene: TRBD1; V gene: TRBV20-1; CDR3 length: 15; clone size: few; CDR3 DNA: TGCAGTGCTAGCGACAGGGCAGTCTCGGCAGAGACCCAGTACTTC; CDR3 protein: CSASDRAVSAETQYF
J gene: TRBJ2-7; D gene: TRBD1; V gene: TRBV5-4; CDR3 length: 15; clone size: few; CDR3 DNA: TGTGCCAGCAGCTCTCCGGGACAGGGGAACGACGAGCAGTACTTC; CDR3 protein: CASSSPGQGNDEQYF
J gene: TRBJ2-3; D gene: -; V gene: TRBV10-3; CDR3 length: 16; clone size: -; CDR3 DNA: TGTGCCATCAGCTGGCCTCCCGGAGCTCTCACAGATACGCAGTATTTT; CDR3 protein: CAISWPPGALTDTQYF
J gene: TRBJ2-1; D gene: -; V gene: TRBV6-2/TRBV6-3; CDR3 length: 16; clone size: -; CDR3 DNA: TGTGCCAGCAGTTACATGGGATACCTACAGCCAAATGAGCAGTTCTTC; CDR3 protein: CASSYMGYLQPNEQFF
J gene: TRBJ2-1; D gene: -; V gene: TRBV27; CDR3 length: 14; clone size: -; CDR3 DNA: TGTGCCAGCAGTTTATTGCTAGCGTTAAATGAGCAGTTCTTC; CDR3 protein: CASSLLLALNEQFF
J gene: TRBJ2-7; D gene: TRBD1; V gene: TRBV12-3/TRBV12-4; CDR3 length: 12; clone size: -; CDR3 DNA: TGTGCCAGCAACTCGAACCGGGACAGCCCCACCTTC; CDR3 protein: CASNSNRDSPTF
J gene: TRBJ2-5; D gene: TRBD2; V gene: TRBV6-2/TRBV6-3; CDR3 length: 13; clone size: -; CDR3 DNA: TGTGCCAGCTCCGATTGGGGGGGAGAGACCCAGTACTTC; CDR3 protein: CASSDWGGETQYF
J gene: TRBJ2-7; D gene: -; V gene: TRBV5-4; CDR3 length: 15; clone size: -; CDR3 DNA: TGTGCCAGCAGCTCTGAGGGCAGGGTGGGCTACGAGCAGTACTTC; CDR3 protein: CASSSEGRVGYEQYF
J gene: TRBJ2-3; D gene: TRBD1; V gene: TRBV6-1; CDR3 length: 16; clone size: -; CDR3 DNA: TGTGCCAGCAGCCCGAAGGGACAGTCTAGCACAGATACGCAGTATTTT; CDR3 protein: CASSPKGQSSTDTQYF
J gene: TRBJ2-1; D gene: -; V gene: TRBV4-3; CDR3 length: 13; clone size: few; CDR3 DNA: TGCGCCAGCAGCCAAGATACCGGGCTCGAGCAGTTCTTC; CDR3 protein: CASSQDTGLEQFF
J gene: TRBJ2-1; D gene: -; V gene: TRBV4-3; CDR3 length: 16; clone size: -; CDR3 DNA: TGCGCCAGCAGCCAAGGGGAAGGGTTGGCCTACAATGAGCAGTTCTTC; CDR3 protein: CASSQGEGLAYNEQFF
J gene: TRBJ2-7; D gene: -; V gene: TRBV27; CDR3 length: 14; clone size: -; CDR3 DNA: TGTGCCAGCAGTTTAAAACGGGGTCCCTACGAGCAGTACTTC; CDR3 protein: CASSLKRGPYEQYF
J gene: TRBJ2-5; D gene: TRBD2; V gene: TRBV5-1; CDR3 length: 15; clone size: -; CDR3 DNA: TGCGCCAGCAGCATCCAGGGATCGGGGGGTGAGACCCAGTACTTC; CDR3 protein: CASSIQGSGGETQYF
J gene: TRBJ2-7; D gene: TRBD1; V gene: TRBV15; CDR3 length: 18; clone size: -; CDR3 DNA: TGTGCCACCAGTTCGGAGACAGGGGGTTATTGGAACTCCTACGAGCAGTACTTC; CDR3 protein: CATSSETGGYWNSYEQYF
J gene: TRBJ2-7; D gene: TRBD2; V gene: TRBV12-3/TRBV12-4; CDR3 length: 15; clone size: few; CDR3 DNA: TGTGCCAGCACCGTTAGCGGGAGGGGGGAATACGAGCAGTACTTC; CDR3 protein: CASTVSGRGEYEQYF
J gene: TRBJ1-5; D gene: -; V gene: TRBV15; CDR3 length: 13; clone size: few; CDR3 DNA: TGTGCCACCAGCAGGAATCAAGATCAGCCCCAGCATTTT; CDR3 protein: CATSRNQDQPQHF
J gene: TRBJ2-7; D gene: -; V gene: TRBV6-2/TRBV6-3; CDR3 length: 15; clone size: -; CDR3 DNA: TGCGCCAGCACCCAAGGGGCGACCGCGCTCTACGAGCAGTACTTC; CDR3 protein: CASTQGATALYEQYF
J gene: TRBJ1-6; D gene: -; V gene: TRBV3-1; CDR3 length: 19; clone size: few; CDR3 DNA: TGTGCCAGCAGCCAAGATAGGTTTGGTGCAGGTCTCGATAATTCACCCCTCCACTTT; CDR3 protein: CASSQDRFGAGLDNSPLHF
J gene: TRBJ2-1; D gene: TRBD2; V gene: TRBV4-1; CDR3 length: 16; clone size: -; CDR3 DNA: TGCGCCAGCAGCCAGTCCCCGGGACTAGCACTCAGTGAGCAGTTCTTC; CDR3 protein: CASSQSPGLALSEQFF
J gene: TRBJ2-1; D gene: -; V gene: TRBV4-3; CDR3 length: 16; clone size: once; CDR3 DNA: TGCGCCAGCAGCCAAGATTGGCTAGCGACCTTTAATGAGCAGTTCTTC; CDR3 protein: CASSQDWLATFNEQFF